The table lists the clone carrying this T cell receptor beta chain with a few counts. Antigen: not known. This CDR3 is also generated by other DNA sequences in the sample. These data come from a study of persistence of HIV-infected CD4 T cells. The immunoSEQ assay was version 4, run in survey mode. Assay: immunoSEQ multiplex PCR; the TCRdb copy retains only in-frame clones and omits some. The table shows 15,000 to 20,000 clones, with less than 65% occurring only once. Germline CDR1 and CDR2: SGDLS and YYNGEE. The CDR3 totals 12 residues. V lost 0 bases and J 5 bases, leaving 5 bases between the germline ends. Cells were stimulated with CMV-infected fibroblast lysates at roughly 9.1 ug/mL. Responding CD4+ T cells were sorted by upregulation of both CD40 ligand and CD69. Donors had CD4+ T cell counts above 400 cells/uL and were CMV-seropositive.

The chain joins TRBV9 to TRBJ1-1; D not resolved. The sequence was obtained from an adult woman with HIV who was CMV-seropositive. The material was CD4+ T cells sorted from PBMCs after approximately 20-hour stimulation, obtained from a patient who received antiretroviral therapy. CDR3 in amino acids: CASSVVGTEAFF. The CDR3 DNA is TGTGCCAGCAGCGTAGTGGGGACTGAAGCTTTCTTT.